The subject of this entry is one T cell receptor (beta chain). Its cognate antigen is unknown. The sample comes from a study of T cell responses to AZD1222 COVID-19 vaccine. Turning to the study itself: Samples with a second dose at about 4 or about 12 weeks were pooled together.

Profiled with immunoSEQ multiplex PCR; TCRdb holds only in-frame clones, not every one. The sample yields roughly 180,000 clones, 90% to 95% seen once. Study results and limitations: With two AZD1222 doses given, Spike-specific TCR breadth and depth both rose. Most donors were white British and more were female, and clonal diversity was possibly underestimated. Unmutated variant regions are reportedly the target of nearly half of TCRs that are spike-specific.

With 2 bases removed from V and 8 bases from J, the gap between germline ends came to 6 bases. Germline CDR1 reads MNHEY; CDR2 reads SVGEGT. The CDR3 totals 11 residues. The J gene is TRBJ1-1, the V gene TRBV6-2 or TRBV6-3; D call uncertain. Source: peripheral blood, taken on day 0 of AZD1222 vaccination. The receptor comes from an adult in good health. In DNA form, the CDR3 reads TGTGCCAGCAGTTACATCTCCGAAGCTTTCTTT. Amino acid sequence: CASSYISEAFF.